The entry that follows covers one TCR beta chain sequence. Its specificity is unknown. A read error is possible here, since a much larger clone lies one base away. Diagnostic assessment was based on clinical symptoms, serum thyroxine and TRAb, thyroid ultrasound and orbital computed tomography. These data originate in a study of T cells in Graves' hyperthyroidism and ophthalmopathy. Across the study: It was at initial diagnosis, before any treatment, that peripheral blood was collected.

The CDR3 extends over 16 amino acids. The germline gives CDR1 MNHEY, CDR2 SVGAGI. Trimming took 4 bases from V and 0 from J, leaving 13 bases between them. Study-wide findings and caveats: Researchers report that a 13 V-J model separated ophthalmopathy from stable hyperthyroidism. Blood also held most thyroid clonotypes expanded beyond 0.001.

RNA transcripts gave rise to amplified TCR beta CDR3 regions. RT-PCR in the first round (using the HTBI primer set) targeted the TCR CDR3. TCRdb itself ran the multiplex PCR reads through MiXCR, one entry per CDR3 protein. The data show 500,000 to 550,000 distinct CDR3 sequences, 20% seen once. This sequence originates from a man in his forties or fifties with Graves' ophthalmopathy. Input material: blood. V is TRBV6-5 and J is TRBJ1-5; D unresolved. The CDR3, as DNA: TGTGCCAGCAGTTCACAACACGTGGATAGCAATCAGCCCCAGCATTTT. This gives the protein CASSSQHVDSNQPQHF.